A selection of T cell receptor beta chains follows, all from one sample in a study of control samples from healthy donors and cancer patients. Here immunoSEQ multiplex PCR was the method, and the copy in TCRdb shows in-frame clones only, minus some. The sample consists of over 100,000 clones, about 87% of them appearing once. Sequenced material: blood. The receptors shown here come from a man aged 35 to 55 in good health. CDR3s include the opening cysteine and the closing phenylalanine or tryptophan. A D gene is named only where the DNA matches it firmly. Clone size is given for some rows only: seen once, a few or many times, or a class if the clone is expanded.

d_call j_call v_call clone_size cdr3_aa
- TRBJ1-4 TRBV2 - CASKRGTNEKLFF
TRBD1 TRBJ2-7 TRBV25-1 - CASSGGQGNYEQYF
- TRBJ1-2 TRBV3-1/TRBV3-2 - CASSQEGAPLGGYTF
- TRBJ2-5 TRBV21-1 - CASSKERGFEETQYF
- TRBJ2-1 TRBV29-1 - CSVEKTPDSEQFF
TRBD1 TRBJ1-1 TRBV19 - CASRQSPGGMNTEAFF
- TRBJ2-2 TRBV5-1 - CASSLGTKANTGELFF
TRBD1 TRBJ1-4 TRBV30 - CAWSVQGREKLFF
- TRBJ2-7 TRBV9 - CASSVGVQSYEQYF
TRBD2 TRBJ2-1 TRBV18 once CASSPGLARSYNEQFF
- TRBJ2-7 TRBV25-1 - CASSAAGTSYEQYF
- TRBJ1-1 TRBV30 few CAWTGTLNTEAFF
- TRBJ1-3 TRBV21-1 - CASNRHYTGGNTIYF
- TRBJ1-1 TRBV7-9 - CASSQEGGTEAFF
- TRBJ1-1 TRBV6-5 - CASSTLQRLGTEAFF
- TRBJ1-2 TRBV10-3 - CAISDANYGYTF
- TRBJ2-1 TRBV18 - CASSPQGGYNEQFF
- TRBJ1-6 TRBV2 - CASNGGVSSPLHF
- TRBJ1-4 TRBV7-9 - CASSPQRGDNEKLFF
TRBD1 TRBJ2-4 TRBV5-6 once CASSFGVTGARDF
TRBD1 TRBJ1-1 TRBV2 - CASSMRQGTDTEAFF
- TRBJ2-2 TRBV6-2/TRBV6-3 - CASSRTLFLAGELFF
TRBD1 TRBJ2-1 TRBV6-2/TRBV6-3 - CASSAQGAGNEQFF
- TRBJ1-2 TRBV14 - CASSQDRGVNYGYTF
TRBD2 TRBJ2-7 TRBV18 - CASSPSGDEQYF
- TRBJ1-1 TRBV10-3 - CAINGNGHTEAFF
TRBD1 TRBJ1-4 TRBV18 - CATQTGINEKLFF
- TRBJ2-1 TRBV7-8 - CASSLIESSYNEQFF
- TRBJ2-6 TRBV6-5 - CASSSAGSGANVLTF
- TRBJ1-3 TRBV5-1 - CASSFDAGPGNTIYF
TRBD1 TRBJ1-6 TRBV5-1 - CASSPGTGAPNSPLHF
- TRBJ2-3 TRBV7-9 - CASSLLTDTQYF
TRBD2 TRBJ2-1 TRBV4-1 - CASRHLGGGNYNEQFF
TRBD1 TRBJ1-1 TRBV5-6 - CASSFSRDRGAPEAFF
TRBD2 TRBJ2-2 TRBV2 - CASREGGVTTGELFF
TRBD1 TRBJ2-7 TRBV6-5 - CASRGTGFYEQYF
- TRBJ1-6 TRBV11-3 - CASSPSFGTHNSPLHF
TRBD1 TRBJ2-3 TRBV5-1 - CASSLEWAGGADTQYF
TRBD2 TRBJ2-5 TRBV25-1 once CASSGEPAGKTQYF
- TRBJ2-7 TRBV3-1/TRBV3-2 - CASSRDSTYEQYF
- TRBJ1-1 TRBV2 - CASNTRDTEAFF
- TRBJ1-2 TRBV7-9 - CASSFRGGYGYTF
TRBD1 TRBJ1-1 TRBV11-3 - CASSFRGQGPNTEAFF
- TRBJ2-1 TRBV5-1 - CASSFQTALEQFF
- TRBJ2-7 TRBV15 - CATSRGVGVYEQYF
TRBD1 TRBJ2-7 TRBV28 - CASSFTRPGTVLLYEQYF
- TRBJ1-4 TRBV4-1 - CASSLGGARNEKLFF
TRBD1 TRBJ1-5 TRBV18 - CAIQFKQGPCNQPQHF
- TRBJ1-1 TRBV2 - CASGIGGNTEAFF
- TRBJ2-7 TRBV18 - CASSPQGGRDEQYF
- TRBJ1-6 TRBV14 - CASSQFKFYNSPLHF
TRBD1 TRBJ1-2 TRBV29-1 - CSVGTGKGYTF
- TRBJ1-4 TRBV7-2 - CASSLEIRTATNEKLFF
- TRBJ1-2 TRBV9 few CASSVEGVRSGYTF
- TRBJ2-1 TRBV4-1 - CASSQVEFNEQFF
- TRBJ1-5 TRBV12-3/TRBV12-4 - CASSLPGGQPQHF
- TRBJ2-2 TRBV5-6 - CASSLGGEAGELFF